This is a list of T cell receptor beta chains from one sample in a study of blood T cells in healthy people across ages. MiXCR was run by TCRdb on the 5' RACE reads, yielding one entry per CDR3 protein. The table records roughly 1 million distinct CDR3 sequences, 20% to 25% of them present only once. These records were also assigned to another study, of T cells of mothers and their children.

The specimen sequenced was blood. These receptors came from a girl aged 2 to 9 in good health. Both conserved end residues are part of each CDR3. D genes are given only for firm matches. Expanded clones get a size class; other rows say once, few or many, or leave the size out.

clone_size: .; v_call: TRBV3-1; j_call: TRBJ2-1; cdr3_length: 16; d_call: TRBD1; cdr3_nt: TGTGCCAGCACCCCTTGGGACAGGGGTTCTCCTGGTGAGCAGTTCTTC; cdr3_aa: CASTPWDRGSPGEQFF
clone_size: few; v_call: TRBV6-1; j_call: TRBJ1-1; cdr3_length: 14; d_call: TRBD1; cdr3_nt: TGTGCCACCGGCGGGACAGGATCAAACACTGAAGCTTTCTTT; cdr3_aa: CATGGTGSNTEAFF
clone_size: few; v_call: TRBV12-3/TRBV12-4; j_call: TRBJ2-4; cdr3_length: 15; d_call: .; cdr3_nt: TGTGCCAGCAGTTTAGCCCAGAAAGCCAAAAACATTCAGTACTTC; cdr3_aa: CASSLAQKAKNIQYF
clone_size: .; v_call: TRBV6-1; j_call: TRBJ2-5; cdr3_length: 19; d_call: TRBD2; cdr3_nt: TGTGCCAGCAGTGATCTAGCGGGGGCCGCTAGAACGTACCAAGAGACCCAGTACTTC; cdr3_aa: CASSDLAGAARTYQETQYF
clone_size: .; v_call: TRBV28; j_call: TRBJ2-3; cdr3_length: 15; d_call: TRBD2; cdr3_nt: TGTGCCAGCGATTCCTTAGCGGGAGACACAGATACGCAGTATTTT; cdr3_aa: CASDSLAGDTDTQYF
clone_size: few; v_call: TRBV12-3/TRBV12-4; j_call: TRBJ1-2; cdr3_length: 13; d_call: .; cdr3_nt: TGTGCCACCACATACAGGACTAACTATGGCTACACCTTC; cdr3_aa: CATTYRTNYGYTF
clone_size: few; v_call: TRBV7-3; j_call: TRBJ2-1; cdr3_length: 15; d_call: TRBD2; cdr3_nt: TGTGCCAGCAGCTTATTAGCGGGCACCCTAAATGAGCAGTTCTTC; cdr3_aa: CASSLLAGTLNEQFF
clone_size: .; v_call: TRBV7-2; j_call: TRBJ2-5; cdr3_length: 18; d_call: .; cdr3_nt: TGTGCCAGCAGCACCATGGGAGGGGGGTTGACAACCCAAGAGACCCAGTACTTC; cdr3_aa: CASSTMGGGLTTQETQYF
clone_size: .; v_call: TRBV29-1; j_call: TRBJ2-5; cdr3_length: 14; d_call: TRBD2; cdr3_nt: TGCAGCGTTGGAGGAATCACGGGGGGAGAGACCCAGTACTTC; cdr3_aa: CSVGGITGGETQYF
clone_size: .; v_call: TRBV7-9; j_call: TRBJ2-5; cdr3_length: 14; d_call: .; cdr3_nt: TGTGCCAGCAGCTCAAGAAGGGCGGAGGAGACCCAGTACTTC; cdr3_aa: CASSSRRAEETQYF
clone_size: .; v_call: TRBV7-2; j_call: TRBJ2-7; cdr3_length: 17; d_call: .; cdr3_nt: TGTGCCAGCAGCGCGGTAGGAGGACTGGCGGGCCTCTACGAGCAGTACTTC; cdr3_aa: CASSAVGGLAGLYEQYF
clone_size: .; v_call: TRBV4-3; j_call: TRBJ1-1; cdr3_length: 14; d_call: .; cdr3_nt: TGCGCCAGCAGTTCCCTAGCAAGTTCTACTGAAGCTTTCTTT; cdr3_aa: CASSSLASSTEAFF
clone_size: few; v_call: TRBV28; j_call: TRBJ2-7; cdr3_length: 15; d_call: .; cdr3_nt: TGTGCCAGCAGTTTGATGGGGAAGGGGGATCAAGAGCAGTACTTC; cdr3_aa: CASSLMGKGDQEQYF
clone_size: few; v_call: TRBV6-1; j_call: TRBJ2-7; cdr3_length: 16; d_call: TRBD2; cdr3_nt: TGTGCCAGCACCCCATCGGCGGGGGATAGCCCCTACGAGCAGTACTTC; cdr3_aa: CASTPSAGDSPYEQYF
clone_size: few; v_call: TRBV5-1; j_call: TRBJ1-1; cdr3_length: 13; d_call: .; cdr3_nt: TGCGCCAGCAAGGAGCTGGGGAATACTGAAGCTTTCTTT; cdr3_aa: CASKELGNTEAFF
clone_size: few; v_call: TRBV5-1; j_call: TRBJ2-2; cdr3_length: 14; d_call: .; cdr3_nt: TGCGCCAGCAGCTTGCAGGTAGACACCGGGGAGCTGTTTTTT; cdr3_aa: CASSLQVDTGELFF
clone_size: .; v_call: TRBV29-1; j_call: TRBJ2-7; cdr3_length: 15; d_call: TRBD1; cdr3_nt: TGCAGCGTTGTTGGGTCCTGGACAGGGCCTGGGGAGCAGTACTTC; cdr3_aa: CSVVGSWTGPGEQYF
clone_size: few; v_call: TRBV2; j_call: TRBJ2-5; cdr3_length: 12; d_call: .; cdr3_nt: TGTGCCAGCAGTGAATTGGCGGAGACCCAGTACTTC; cdr3_aa: CASSELAETQYF
clone_size: once; v_call: TRBV7-3; j_call: TRBJ2-7; cdr3_length: 15; d_call: TRBD2; cdr3_nt: TGTGCCAGCAGCTTAAGAGCGGGAACCCTCTACGAGCAGTACTTC; cdr3_aa: CASSLRAGTLYEQYF
clone_size: .; v_call: TRBV20-1; j_call: TRBJ2-7; cdr3_length: 13; d_call: .; cdr3_nt: TGCAGTGCTAGAGATGAAATCCCCTACGAGCAGTACTTC; cdr3_aa: CSARDEIPYEQYF
clone_size: .; v_call: TRBV29-1; j_call: TRBJ1-1; cdr3_length: 12; d_call: .; cdr3_nt: TGCAGCGGCGGTCCTTCGGGGGGGGAAGCTTTCTTT; cdr3_aa: CSGGPSGGEAFF
clone_size: few; v_call: TRBV7-2; j_call: TRBJ2-1; cdr3_length: 14; d_call: .; cdr3_nt: TGTGCCAGCAGCTTAGCCCCAGCAGCCAATGAGCAGTTCTTC; cdr3_aa: CASSLAPAANEQFF
clone_size: few; v_call: TRBV20-1; j_call: TRBJ2-5; cdr3_length: 10; d_call: TRBD2; cdr3_nt: TGCAGTGCCGGACTAGGGGACCAGTACTTC; cdr3_aa: CSAGLGDQYF
clone_size: .; v_call: TRBV20-1; j_call: TRBJ2-5; cdr3_length: 11; d_call: .; cdr3_nt: TGCAGTCTTCGGGGGTCAGGGACCCAGTACTTC; cdr3_aa: CSLRGSGTQYF